This passage covers 25 T cell receptor beta chains from one sample sequenced in a study of cytomegalovirus exposure and HLA in healthy donors. Both 60 Vbeta primers and 13 Jbeta primers went into the PCR. Clones were read by immunoSEQ multiplex PCR, and TCRdb kept only the in-frame ones, dropping some. The sample contains approximately 170,000 clones, 55% to 65% of which appear only once. Sequencing input: PBMCs. Source of these receptors: a man aged 40-49 years in good health and CMV-seronegative.

This clone was counted between two and nine times. The chain joins TRBV5-6 to TRBJ1-2, with a tentative D call TRBD1 (6 bases). CDR1 and CDR2 (germline): SGHDT, YYEEEE. The CDR3 is 14 residues long. V was shortened by 2 bases and J by 3 bases, with 11 bases between the two germline ends. CDR3: CASSLGQLHYGYTF. As DNA, the CDR3 is TGTGCCAGCAGCTTAGGACAGCTACACTATGGCTACACCTTC.

CDR3 region: CASEKQGYNEQFF. For the CDR3, the DNA is TGTGCCAGCGAGAAACAGGGCTACAATGAGCAGTTCTTC. The V gene is TRBV7-2, the J gene TRBJ2-1; the D gene is possibly TRBD1 (6 bases). The CDR3 loop spans 13 amino acids. Trimming removed 8 bases from V and 3 bases from J, with 11 bases in between. The germline V gene has CDR1 SGHTA and CDR2 FQGNSA.

In this sample, this clone turned up a few times. The V call is TRBV7-6, the J call TRBJ2-7; D perhaps matches TRBD2 (5 bases). Germline values: CDR1 SGHVS, CDR2 FNYEAQ. There are 13 residues in the CDR3. V dropped 7 bases and J dropped 3 bases, with 13 bases sitting between them. This CDR3 reads CASTPVGSYEQYF. CDR3 nucleotides: TGTGCCAGCACCCCCGTAGGGAGCTACGAGCAGTACTTC.

This chain joins TRBV27 and TRBJ2-1; 9 nucleotides align to TRBD2. Germline V lookup: CDR1 MNHEY, CDR2 SMNVEV (reference sequence). CDR3 length: 21 amino acids. V dropped 0 bases and J dropped 8; count of bases not matched to a gene: 23. CDR3 region: CASSLSGPLPGGAGGRDEQFF. In nucleotides, the CDR3 is TGTGCCAGCAGTTTATCGGGACCGCTACCGGGGGGAGCGGGAGGTCGTGATGAGCAGTTCTTC.

The chain carries TRBV6-5 and TRBJ1-4; D remains unclear. The germline CDR1 and CDR2 sequences are MNHEY and SVGAGI. The CDR3 length is 15 residues. V was cut by 2 bases and J by 4 bases, with 11 bases left in between. CDR3 coding DNA: TGTGCCAGCAGTTACGCTCTAGGCAGTAATGAAAAACTGTTTTTT. Its translation is CASSYALGSNEKLFF.

The gene calls are TRBV6-5 and TRBJ2-5; D unclear. Germline V CDR1 and CDR2: MNHEY, SVGAGI. V lost 6 bases, J lost 5 bases, and 13 bases lay in between. This CDR3 spans 13 amino acids. CDR3 sequence (DNA): TGTGCCAGCAGAGAAATGCCTACGGAGACCCAGTACTTC. It translates to CASREMPTETQYF.

The rearrangement joins TRBV18 to TRBJ2-7; 8 positions match TRBD2. Germline CDR1 and CDR2: KGHSH and LQKENI. The CDR3 runs 16 residues. The V gene end was trimmed by 3 bases and the J gene end by 3 bases; junction bases not matched to a gene: 10. The CDR3 protein is CASSPRLAGGNYEQYF. Written as DNA, the CDR3 is TGTGCCAGCTCACCCCGTCTCGCGGGGGGAAACTACGAGCAGTACTTC. Looking up the rest from reference TRBV18 and TRBJ2-7 gives the full variable domain: NAGVMQNPRHLVRRRGQEARLRCSPMKGHSHVYWYRQLPEEGLKFMVYLQKENIIDESGMPKERFSAEFPKEGPSILRIQQVVRGDSAAYFCASSPRLAGGNYEQYFGPGTRLTVT.

DNA of the CDR3: TGCAGCGTTGTGGGCGGGAGGACTAGCACAGATACGCAGTATTTT. It encodes CSVVGGRTSTDTQYF. The rearrangement joins TRBV29-1 to TRBJ2-3, with TRBD2 identical over 8 bases. Looked up from germline, CDR1 is SQVTM and CDR2 is ANQGSEA. This CDR3 has 15 amino acids. The ends lost 4 bases at V and 0 bases at J; junction bases unmatched: 6.

This clone was counted a few times. V usage is TRBV11-1 and J usage is TRBJ2-5; 7 positions match TRBD2. Trimming at V came to 3 bases and at J to 5 bases, leaving 6 bases not matched to a gene. Germline V gene lookup returns CDR1 SGHAT and CDR2 FQDESV (reference sequence). The CDR3 is made up of 14 amino acids. DNA for the CDR3: TGTGCCAGCAGCTTGGCACTAGCGAGCGAGACCCAGTACTTC. It specifies CASSLALASETQYF. The complete variable domain, with remaining parts taken from reference TRBV11-1 and TRBJ2-5, reads EAEVAQSPRYKITEKSQAVAFWCDPISGHATLYWYRQILGQGPELLVQFQDESVVDDSQLPKDRFSAERLKGVDSTLKIQPAELGDSAMYLCASSLALASETQYFGPGTRLLVL.

For the CDR3, the DNA is TGTGCCAGCAGCTCCGCGCGGTCCCTTAGCAATCAGCCCCAGCATTTT. This codes for CASSSARSLSNQPQHF. V and J are TRBV7-2 and TRBJ1-5, with D unclear. This CDR3 contains 16 residues. Germline CDR1 reads SGHTA; CDR2 reads FQGNSA. V gave up 4 bases and J gave up 0 bases, with 13 bases separating them.

This clone was counted between two and nine times. The chain has TRBV7-2 and TRBJ2-1, with D possibly being TRBD1 (5 bases). The CDR3 consists of 18 residues. V was shortened by 1 base and J by 0 bases, with 16 bases between the two germline ends. Germline CDR1 SGHTA, CDR2 FQGNSA. The CDR3: CASSLVRAGSGSYNEQFF. Here the CDR3 DNA reads TGTGCCAGCAGCTTAGTCCGCGCAGGGTCGGGCTCCTACAATGAGCAGTTCTTC.

The chain combines TRBV29-1 with TRBJ2-3, with D hard to call. In germline, CDR1 is SQVTM, CDR2 ANQGSEA. Trimming took off 5 bases at V and 0 bases at J, with 9 bases between the two ends. The CDR3 runs to 13 residues. Here the CDR3 reads CSVMGSSTDTQYF. For the CDR3, the DNA is TGCAGCGTTATGGGCAGTAGCACAGATACGCAGTATTTT.

V gene TRBV19 combines with J gene TRBJ2-6, with a weak D call TRBD1 (6 bases). The CDR3 runs to 14 residues. In germline, CDR1 is LNHDA, CDR2 SQIVND (reference sequence). V lost 9 bases, J lost 3 bases, and 12 bases lay in between. CDR3 DNA sequence: TGTGCCAGCGTAGGGGGTTTTGGGGCCAACGTCCTGACTTTC. This translates into CASVGGFGANVLTF. Based on the CDR3 plus reference TRBV19 and TRBJ2-6, the full variable domain is DGGITQSPKYLFRKEGQNVTLSCEQNLNHDAMYWYRQDPGQGLRLIYYSQIVNDFQKGDIAEGYSVSREKKESFPLTVTSAQKNPTAFYLCASVGGFGANVLTFGAGSRLTVL.

The rearrangement links TRBV30 to TRBJ1-2; TRBD1 is a possible D gene (5 bases). The ends were cut back, 3 bases at V and 5 bases at J, with 7 bases in the middle. The V gene's germline CDR1 is GTSNPN and CDR2 SVGIG (reference sequence). The CDR3 covers 11 residues. This CDR3 is CAWSGTYGYTF. For the CDR3, the DNA is TGTGCCTGGAGCGGGACTTATGGCTACACCTTC.

This clone was observed a handful of times. V gene TRBV4-1 combines with J gene TRBJ1-4; a weak D match, TRBD1 (6 bases). The CDR3 sequence is 17 residues long. Per germline, CDR1 MGHRA and CDR2 YSYEKL. V was cut by 1 base and J by 0 bases, with 12 bases left in between. The CDR3 nucleotides are TGCGCCAGCAGCCAAGTGACAGGTACTACAACTAATGAAAAACTGTTTTTT. Residues: CASSQVTGTTTNEKLFF.

The V and J genes are TRBV29-1 and TRBJ2-7, with D possibly TRBD2 on 5 matching bases. Trimming took 6 bases from V and 7 from J, leaving 16 bases between them. This CDR3 comprises 12 residues. Germline CDR1 and CDR2: SQVTM and ANQGSEA. This chain's CDR3 is CSVKLGPGEQYF. CDR3 sequence (DNA): TGCAGCGTCAAACTAGGGCCCGGGGAGCAGTACTTC.

The V gene is TRBV28, the J gene TRBJ1-1; possible D gene TRBD1, 5 bases. The CDR3 covers 14 residues. V lost 6 bases to trimming and J lost 4 bases, with 15 bases between them. The germline V gene encodes CDR1 MDHEN and CDR2 SYDVKM. In nucleotides, the CDR3 is TGTGCCAGCAGACCAGGGAGGATGACCACTGAAGCTTTCTTT. Translating gives CASRPGRMTTEAFF.

This clone was picked up one time. This chain joins TRBV30 and TRBJ2-3, with D perhaps TRBD2 (6 bases). This CDR3 is 15 amino acids long. Trimming left V 0 bases short and J 2 bases short, with 12 bases between. In germline, CDR1 is GTSNPN, CDR2 SVGIG (reference sequence). DNA of the CDR3: TGTGCCTGGAGTGTACTAGCCAGCCCCACAGATACGCAGTATTTT. This codes for CAWSVLASPTDTQYF. The full variable domain, with the rest looked up from reference TRBV30 and TRBJ2-3, is SQTIHQWPATLVQPVGSPLSLECTVEGTSNPNLYWYRQAAGRGLQLLFYSVGIGQISSEVPQNLSASRPQDRQFILSSKKLLLSDSGFYLCAWSVLASPTDTQYFGPGTRLTVL.

In this sample, this clone turned up a few times. V is TRBV7-2 and J is TRBJ1-6, with D unresolved. Germline V gives CDR1 SGHTA, CDR2 FQGNSA. The CDR3 is made up of 13 amino acids. The V and J ends lost 3 bases and 8 bases respectively, with 8 bases between them. The CDR3 nucleotides read TGTGCCAGCAGCTTGATGGAGCATTCACCCCTCCACTTT. Its protein is CASSLMEHSPLHF.

The V call is TRBV21-1, the J call TRBJ2-7; the listed D gene, TRBD2, was not tested against the DNA. TRBV21-1 is tagged as a pseudogene. CDR3 size: 15 residues. The CDR3 DNA sequence: TGTGCCAGCTACTACCTCGGGAGGACAGCCTACGAGCAGTACTTC. Amino acids: CASYYLGRTAYEQYF.

This clone was recorded a few times. V is TRBV6-5 and J is TRBJ1-2, with 7 bases identical to TRBD1. Germline V gene lookup returns CDR1 MNHEY and CDR2 SVGAGI. J was trimmed by 1 base and V by 5 bases; bases with no gene match: 7. The length of the CDR3 is 15 residues. CDR3 coding DNA: TGTGCCAGCAGTCGACAGGGAGCTTATAACTATGGCTACACCTTC. It is translated as CASSRQGAYNYGYTF.

The genes are TRBV21-1 and TRBJ2-1; TRBD2, the table's D call, lacks a check against the DNA. TRBV21-1 is tagged as a pseudogene. This CDR3 comprises 15 residues. Here the CDR3 DNA reads TGTGCCAGCAGCAAAGACCAGCGGCAGTACAATGAGCAGTTCTTC. Protein: CASSKDQRQYNEQFF.

This clone was seen a handful of times. The chain has TRBV27 and TRBJ1-6; D is perhaps TRBD1 (5 bases). Trimming took 6 bases from V and 7 from J, leaving 19 bases between them. Per germline, CDR1 MNHEY and CDR2 SMNVEV (reference sequence). The CDR3 has 16 amino acids. CDR3 protein: CASRPQGPGGNSPLHF. The CDR3, as DNA: TGTGCCAGCAGGCCCCAGGGTCCTGGCGGCAATTCACCCCTCCACTTT.

V and J are TRBV11-2 and TRBJ2-4; TRBD1 is a possible D gene (6 bases). Trimming pared 4 bases from V and 0 bases from J, leaving 13 bases between. The CDR3 is made up of 16 amino acids. CDR1 and CDR2 (germline): SGHAT, FQNNGV. As DNA, the CDR3 is TGTGCCAGCAGCTACGGACAGTTAATAGCCAAAAACATTCAGTACTTC. It specifies CASSYGQLIAKNIQYF.

In this sample, this clone turned up a few times. CDR3 nucleotides: TGTGCCAGCAGCCTAGGGGCGGGTAACACCGGGGAGCTGTTTTTT. Translated: CASSLGAGNTGELFF. This sequence joins TRBV11-3 and TRBJ2-2, with D tentatively TRBD1 or TRBD2 (5 bases each). The V gene lost 5 bases and the J gene lost 2 bases, with 12 bases spanning the gap. The CDR3 runs 15 residues. The germline CDR1 and CDR2 sequences are SGHNT and YENEEA.